Listed below are T cell receptor beta chains from one sample, sequenced in a study of Ad26.COV2.S vaccination and SARS-CoV-2 variants. Clones were read by immunoSEQ multiplex PCR, and TCRdb kept only the in-frame ones, dropping some. In the table there are 360,000 or so clones, about nine tenths of which are singletons. Here the sequenced sample was peripheral blood, taken in a trial of Ad26.COV2.S vaccine versus placebo. These receptors were collected from a person between 18 and 65 years old who received the Ad26.COV2.S COVID-19 vaccine or a placebo. Each CDR3 is given with its conserved first and last residue. D genes are given only for firm matches. A clone size is listed for some rows: how often the clone was seen (once, few, many), or a class if it is expanded.

size,D,V,J,CDR3,DNA
NA,NA,TRBV27,TRBJ1-1,CASSLSGWAEAFF,TGTGCCAGCAGTTTGTCGGGTTGGGCCGAAGCTTTCTTT
NA,TRBD2,TRBV7-8,TRBJ2-1,CASSFLSSGGAYEQFF,TGTGCCAGCAGCTTTCTCTCAAGCGGGGGGGCCTATGAGCAGTTCTTC
NA,NA,TRBV5-1,TRBJ1-1,CASSLLQTGNTEAFF,TGCGCCAGCAGCTTGTTACAAACGGGGAACACTGAAGCTTTCTTT
NA,TRBD1,TRBV5-1,TRBJ2-2,CASSRNRDSNGGELFF,TGCGCCAGCAGCCGGAACCGGGACAGCAACGGCGGGGAGCTGTTTTTT
NA,NA,TRBV2,TRBJ1-1,CANTRGPFLIWVNTEAFF,TGTGCCAACACCCGAGGCCCTTTCTTAATCTGGGTGAACACTGAAGCTTTCTTT
NA,TRBD2,TRBV9,TRBJ2-3,CASSVGSSGGTDTQYF,TGTGCCAGCAGCGTAGGGAGTAGCGGGGGCACAGATACGCAGTATTTT
NA,NA,TRBV7-2,TRBJ2-3,CASSLGGSRTDTQYF,TGTGCCAGCAGCTTAGGGGGGTCCCGCACAGATACGCAGTATTTT
NA,NA,TRBV19,TRBJ1-1,CASSIGPQGWLTEAFF,TGTGCCAGTAGTATAGGACCTCAGGGTTGGTTGACTGAAGCTTTCTTT
NA,NA,TRBV6-4,TRBJ2-7,CASRGQGTEQYF,TGTGCCAGCAGAGGGCAGGGGACCGAGCAGTACTTC
NA,TRBD1,TRBV5-5,TRBJ1-2,CASIQRQGVFRYGYTF,TGTGCCAGCATCCAACGACAGGGGGTTTTCCGTTATGGCTACACCTTC
NA,TRBD1,TRBV27,TRBJ1-3,CASSLGQGEGNTIYF,TGTGCCAGCAGTTTAGGGCAGGGGGAAGGAAACACCATATATTTT
NA,NA,TRBV20-1,TRBJ1-6,CSAADPLVLHF,TGCAGTGCTGCAGACCCCCTGGTCCTCCACTTT
NA,NA,TRBV13,TRBJ2-7,CASSTRRSDTQVLTYEQYF,TGTGCCAGCAGCACCCGCCGATCGGACACCCAAGTCCTAACCTACGAGCAGTACTTC
NA,NA,TRBV7-3,TRBJ2-3,CASSFGPTGADTQYF,TGTGCCAGCAGCTTCGGTCCCACCGGGGCAGATACGCAGTATTTT
NA,NA,TRBV18,TRBJ2-1,CASSPRQASYNEQFF,TGTGCCAGCTCACCTAGACAGGCTTCCTACAATGAGCAGTTCTTC
few,NA,TRBV27,TRBJ1-2,CASNPRGGGSGYTF,TGTGCCAGCAACCCTAGGGGGGGAGGGAGTGGCTACACCTTC
NA,NA,TRBV13,TRBJ1-3,CASSLGESGNTIYF,TGTGCCAGCAGCCTAGGGGAGTCTGGAAACACCATATATTTT
NA,NA,TRBV30,TRBJ1-2,CAWHRDNYGYTF,TGTGCCTGGCACCGGGATAACTATGGCTACACCTTC
NA,NA,TRBV6-5,TRBJ1-1,CASSYSRVLLEAFF,TGTGCCAGCAGTTACTCGAGGGTCCTACTCGAAGCTTTCTTT
NA,TRBD1,TRBV27,TRBJ1-4,CASSLWDRGLEKLFF,TGTGCCAGCAGTTTATGGGACAGGGGGCTGGAAAAACTGTTTTTT
once,NA,TRBV7-2,TRBJ1-6,CASSLAGGPGLHF,TGTGCCAGCAGCTTAGCTGGTGGGCCAGGGCTCCACTTT
NA,TRBD1,TRBV6-5,TRBJ1-2,CASSSGQGANYGYTF,TGTGCCAGCAGTTCCGGACAGGGGGCGAACTATGGCTACACCTTC
NA,NA,TRBV11-3,TRBJ2-7,CASRGGYETGSSSYEQYF,TGTGCCAGCCGAGGGGGGTACGAGACAGGCTCGAGCTCCTACGAGCAGTACTTC
once,NA,TRBV19,TRBJ2-2,CATTRQRGGPGELFF,TGTGCCACTACAAGACAAAGAGGGGGGCCCGGGGAGCTGTTTTTT
NA,NA,TRBV3-1/TRBV3-2,TRBJ2-5,CASSPPKQQETQYF,TGTGCCAGCAGCCCCCCTAAACAACAAGAGACCCAGTACTTC
few,NA,TRBV4-2,TRBJ1-1,CASSPFLNTEAFF,TGTGCCAGCAGCCCGTTCCTGAACACTGAAGCTTTCTTT
NA,NA,TRBV9,TRBJ2-7,CASSVEGTYEQYF,TGTGCCAGCAGCGTCGAGGGGACCTACGAGCAGTACTTC
NA,NA,TRBV5-8,TRBJ2-7,CASTEGRFNEQYF,TGTGCCAGCACCGAGGGCAGGTTCAACGAGCAGTACTTC
NA,NA,TRBV4-2,TRBJ1-5,CASSQEYSNQPQHF,TGTGCCAGCAGCCAAGAATATAGCAATCAGCCCCAGCATTTT
NA,NA,TRBV27,TRBJ2-3,CASSRRGTDTQYF,TGTGCCAGCAGCCGCAGGGGTACAGATACGCAGTATTTT
NA,TRBD1,TRBV9,TRBJ2-1,CASSAQTGVRFSNEQFF,TGTGCCAGCAGCGCCCAGACAGGGGTTCGGTTCTCCAATGAGCAGTTCTTC
NA,NA,TRBV9,TRBJ2-1,CASSVVMGEQFF,TGTGCCAGCAGCGTAGTTATGGGTGAGCAGTTCTTC
once,NA,TRBV6-2/TRBV6-3,TRBJ1-6,CASSPQGWPLHF,TGTGCCAGCAGTCCCCAGGGCTGGCCCCTCCACTTT
NA,TRBD1,TRBV5-1,TRBJ1-2,CASSLAGGRGNYGYTF,TGCGCCAGCAGCTTGGCAGGGGGACGGGGGAACTATGGCTACACCTTC